The clone carrying this T cell receptor beta chain was counted a single time. Its antigen is currently unknown. The PCR used 60 Vbeta and 13 Jbeta primers. TCRdb keeps only in-frame clones here, not all; method: immunoSEQ multiplex PCR. The sample includes some 100,000 clones, about 70% seen only once; the top ten take approximately 4.8%. The CDR3 has 14 amino acids. Germline-derived CDR1 and CDR2 are LGHNA and YSLEER. V lost 1 base, J lost 4 bases, and 10 bases lay in between. This sample stems from a study of cytomegalovirus exposure and HLA in healthy donors. Findings of the study overall: Highly shared sequence variants in one cluster were likely a sequencing artifact. A later analysis reportedly found that, within productive TCRs, an Asian-associated ancestry cluster had fewer N-insertions than the mean observed across the roughly 700 donors.

Input material: PBMCs. The source is a woman aged 18-30 years in good health and CMV-seropositive. V usage is TRBV4-3 and J usage is TRBJ2-5; D remains unclear. The CDR3 loop is CASSQVEARETQYF. In DNA, the CDR3 is TGCGCCAGCAGCCAAGTAGAAGCCCGAGAGACCCAGTACTTC.